Included here is one TCR beta chain sequence, with context. Produced via immunoSEQ multiplex PCR; TCRdb's table is partial and in-frame only. Altogether about 130,000 clones are present, 75% to 95% being singletons, with the ten largest covering approximately 8.6%. From germline, CDR1 is SGHTS and CDR2 YDEGEE. Trimming left V 2 bases short and J 5 bases short, with 13 bases between. The CDR3 totals 15 residues. The data were taken from a study of control samples from healthy donors and cancer patients. This receptor was taken from a man between 18 and 35 years old in good health. The sequencing sample was made of blood. The V call is TRBV5-8, the J call TRBJ1-4, with TRBD1 as a possible D gene (6 bases). The CDR3 region has the DNA TGTGCCAGCAGCTTACAGGGATCGTTCAATGAAAAACTGTTTTTT. It translates to CASSLQGSFNEKLFF.